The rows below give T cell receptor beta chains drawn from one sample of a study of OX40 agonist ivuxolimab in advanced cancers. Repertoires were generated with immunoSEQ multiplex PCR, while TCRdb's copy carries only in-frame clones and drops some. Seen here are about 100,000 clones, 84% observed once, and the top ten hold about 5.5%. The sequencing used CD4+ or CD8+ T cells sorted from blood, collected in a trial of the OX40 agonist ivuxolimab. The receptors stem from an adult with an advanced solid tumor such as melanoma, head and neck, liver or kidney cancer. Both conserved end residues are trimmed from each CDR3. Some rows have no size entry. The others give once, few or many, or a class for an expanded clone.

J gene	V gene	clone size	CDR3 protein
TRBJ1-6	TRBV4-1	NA	ASSRDRGQSYNSPLH
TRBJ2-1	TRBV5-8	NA	ASSLAGGPSEQF
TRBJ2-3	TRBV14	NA	ASSQVTGGADTQY
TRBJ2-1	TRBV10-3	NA	AISPSGRLYNEQF
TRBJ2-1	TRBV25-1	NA	ASSEDGRLAGPYNEQF
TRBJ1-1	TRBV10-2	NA	ASSESYGASEAF
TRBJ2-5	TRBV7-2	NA	ASSAGGIKTQY
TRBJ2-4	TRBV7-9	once	ASSPLPGIAKNIQY
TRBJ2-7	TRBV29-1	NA	SVEALTGTGGYEQY
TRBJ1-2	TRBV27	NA	ASSLGTGDTYGYT
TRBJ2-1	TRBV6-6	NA	ASSASPLGEQF
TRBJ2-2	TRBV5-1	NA	ASSLRYGRTGELF
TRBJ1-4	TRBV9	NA	ASSDKGGKDEKLF
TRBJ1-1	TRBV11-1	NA	ASSGGQGNTEAF
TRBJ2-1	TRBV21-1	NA	ASMRHRGLPGNEQF
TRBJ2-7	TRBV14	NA	ASSQVRGMGEQY
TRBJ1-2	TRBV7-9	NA	ASSLDPEGGYGYT